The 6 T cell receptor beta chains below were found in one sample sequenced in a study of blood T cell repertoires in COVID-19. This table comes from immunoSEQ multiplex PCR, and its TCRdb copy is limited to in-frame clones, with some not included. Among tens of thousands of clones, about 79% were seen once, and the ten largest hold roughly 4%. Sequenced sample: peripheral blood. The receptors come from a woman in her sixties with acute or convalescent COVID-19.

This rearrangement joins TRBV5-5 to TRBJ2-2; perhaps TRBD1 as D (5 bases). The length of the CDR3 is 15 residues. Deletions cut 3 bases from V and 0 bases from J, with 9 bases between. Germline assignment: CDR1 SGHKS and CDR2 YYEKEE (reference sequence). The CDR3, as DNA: TGTGCCAGCAGCTGGGGCCTAACGAACACCGGGGAGCTGTTTTTT. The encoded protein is CASSWGLTNTGELFF.

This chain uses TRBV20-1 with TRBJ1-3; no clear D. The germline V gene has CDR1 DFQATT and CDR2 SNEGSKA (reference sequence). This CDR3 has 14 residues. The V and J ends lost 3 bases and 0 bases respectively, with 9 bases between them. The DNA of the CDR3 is TGCAGTGCTAGTCCCAGAAGCTCTGGAAACACCATATATTTT. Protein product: CSASPRSSGNTIYF.

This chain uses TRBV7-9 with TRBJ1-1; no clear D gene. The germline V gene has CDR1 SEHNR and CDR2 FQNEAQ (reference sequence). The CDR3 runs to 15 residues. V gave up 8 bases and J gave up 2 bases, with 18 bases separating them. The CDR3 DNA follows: TGTGCCAGCGGAACCCTTAGACAAGACAACACTGAAGCTTTCTTT. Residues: CASGTLRQDNTEAFF.

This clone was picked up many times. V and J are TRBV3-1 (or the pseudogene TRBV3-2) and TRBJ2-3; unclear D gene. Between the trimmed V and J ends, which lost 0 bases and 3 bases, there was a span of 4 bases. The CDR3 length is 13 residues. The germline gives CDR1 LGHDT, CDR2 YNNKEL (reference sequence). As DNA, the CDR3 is TGTGCCAGCAGCCAAGAACTTACAGATACGCAGTATTTT. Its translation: CASSQELTDTQYF.

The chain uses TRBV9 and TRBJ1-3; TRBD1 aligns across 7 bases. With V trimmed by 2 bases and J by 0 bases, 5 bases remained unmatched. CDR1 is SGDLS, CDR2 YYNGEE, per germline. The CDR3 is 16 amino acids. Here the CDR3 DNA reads TGTGCCAGCAGCGTCCAGGGGGGCGTCTCTGGAAACACCATATATTTT. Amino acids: CASSVQGGVSGNTIYF.

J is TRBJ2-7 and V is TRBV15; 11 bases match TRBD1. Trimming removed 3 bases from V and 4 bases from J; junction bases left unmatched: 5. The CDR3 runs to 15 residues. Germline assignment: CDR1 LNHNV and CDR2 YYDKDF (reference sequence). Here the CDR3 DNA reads TGTGCCACCAGCAGGTGGGGACAGGGGGAATACGAGCAGTACTTC. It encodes CATSRWGQGEYEQYF.